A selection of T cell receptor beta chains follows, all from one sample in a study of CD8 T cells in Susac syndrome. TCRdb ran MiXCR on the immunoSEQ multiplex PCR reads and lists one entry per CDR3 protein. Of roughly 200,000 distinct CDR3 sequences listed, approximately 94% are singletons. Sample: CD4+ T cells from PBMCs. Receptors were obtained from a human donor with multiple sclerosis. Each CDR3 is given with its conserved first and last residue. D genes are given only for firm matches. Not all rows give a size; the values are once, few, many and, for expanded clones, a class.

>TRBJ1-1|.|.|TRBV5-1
TGCGCCAGCAGTACGGGGGACCCAAACACTGAAGCTTTCTTT
CASSTGDPNTEAFF
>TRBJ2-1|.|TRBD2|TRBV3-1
TGTGCCAGCAGCCAAGTGTTCAATCGGCTAGCGGACTATGAGCAGTTCTTC
CASSQVFNRLADYEQFF
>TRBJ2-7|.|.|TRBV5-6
TGTGCCAGCAGCTTGGGGCCGATAAACAACTACGAGCAGTACTTC
CASSLGPINNYEQYF
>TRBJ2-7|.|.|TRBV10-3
TGTGCCATCAGTGACGCGGGGTCCCCCTACGAGCAGTACTTC
CAISDAGSPYEQYF
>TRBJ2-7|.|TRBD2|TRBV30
TGTGCCGCGTCGGGAGGGTACGAGCAGTACTTC
CAASGGYEQYF
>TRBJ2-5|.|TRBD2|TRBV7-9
TGTGCCAGCAGCTTAGTTGCAGGGAGGGGGACCCAGTACTTC
CASSLVAGRGTQYF
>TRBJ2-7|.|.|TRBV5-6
TGTGCCAGCAGCCCCCCAGAAGGGGGGGACGAGCAGTACTTC
CASSPPEGGDEQYF
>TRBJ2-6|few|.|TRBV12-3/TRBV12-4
TGTGCCAGCACCCTCTCTGGGGCCAACGTCCTGACTTTC
CASTLSGANVLTF
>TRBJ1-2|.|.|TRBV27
TGTGCCAGCAGTTTTAGATCCCCATCGGGGGGCTACACCTTC
CASSFRSPSGGYTF
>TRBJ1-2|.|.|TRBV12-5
TGTGCTAGTGGTTTGGTATCGGGCAGAGGGCATGGCTACACCTTC
CASGLVSGRGHGYTF
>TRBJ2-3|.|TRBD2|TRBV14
TGTGCCAGCAGCCACCTAAGGGCTAGCGGGGGAGCTAGCACAGATACGCAGTATTTT
CASSHLRASGGASTDTQYF
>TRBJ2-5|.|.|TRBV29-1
TGCAGCGCCCTACTAGGGGGTTGGGGTGAGACCCAGTACTTC
CSALLGGWGETQYF
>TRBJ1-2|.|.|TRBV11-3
TGTGCCAGCAGCCAGGGGATCGCCTATGGCTACACCTTC
CASSQGIAYGYTF
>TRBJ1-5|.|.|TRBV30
TGTGCCTGGAGCTATGGCTCATCGGAGCCCCAGCATTTT
CAWSYGSSEPQHF
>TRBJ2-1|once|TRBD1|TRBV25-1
TGTGCCAGCAGTGTAGGGACAGCCGCTAATGAGCAGTTCTTC
CASSVGTAANEQFF
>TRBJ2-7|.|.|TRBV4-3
TGCGCCAGCAGCCAAGAATGGGGTTACGAGCAGTACTTC
CASSQEWGYEQYF
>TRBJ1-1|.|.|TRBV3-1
TGTGCCAGCAGCCTTACACCCGGATCTGAAGCTTTCTTT
CASSLTPGSEAFF
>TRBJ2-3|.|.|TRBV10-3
TGTGCCATCAGTTCCGGGGGGCGGACAGATACGCAGTATTTT
CAISSGGRTDTQYF
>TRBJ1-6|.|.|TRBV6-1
TGTGCCAGCAGTGAATTTGGAGGGAGAGGGGATTCACCCCTCCACTTT
CASSEFGGRGDSPLHF
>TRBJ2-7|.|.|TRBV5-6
TGTGCCAGCAGCTTACAGAACTACGAGCAGTACTTC
CASSLQNYEQYF
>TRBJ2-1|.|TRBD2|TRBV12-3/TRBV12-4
TGTGCCAGCAGTTTACAGTCGGGCGGGGGATACAATGAGCAGTTCTTC
CASSLQSGGGYNEQFF
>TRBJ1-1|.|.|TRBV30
TGTGCCTGGAACGCAGGGCCGTCAAGTGGCACTGAAGCTTTCTTT
CAWNAGPSSGTEAFF
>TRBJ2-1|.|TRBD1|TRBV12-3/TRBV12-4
TGTGCCAGCAGTTCTCGGGACAGAGGCAATGAGCAGTTCTTC
CASSSRDRGNEQFF
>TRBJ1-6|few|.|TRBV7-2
TGTGCCAGCAGCTTAGTATCCGGGGATTCACCCCTCCACTTT
CASSLVSGDSPLHF
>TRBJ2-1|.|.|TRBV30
TGTGCCTGGAGTGTACGACTCCCTAATGAGCAGTTCTTC
CAWSVRLPNEQFF
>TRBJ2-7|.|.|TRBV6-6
TGTGCCAGCAGTTACTCTCCCGGGGGGCACTCCTACGAGCAGTACTTC
CASSYSPGGHSYEQYF
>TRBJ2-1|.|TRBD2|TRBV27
TGTGCCAGCAGGCTAACCCCTGGACTAGCGGGGAGCCATGAGCAGTTCTTC
CASRLTPGLAGSHEQFF
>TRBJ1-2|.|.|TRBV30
TGTGCCTGGAGTGGACCAGAAGGGGGCTATGGCTACACCTTC
CAWSGPEGGYGYTF
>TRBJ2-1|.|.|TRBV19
TGTGCCAGTAGTATGGGGCGGGACTCCTACAATGAGCAGTTCTTC
CASSMGRDSYNEQFF
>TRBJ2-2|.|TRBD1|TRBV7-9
TGTGCCAGCGTCTGGGGGACAGGGAACACCGGGGAGCTGTTTTTT
CASVWGTGNTGELFF
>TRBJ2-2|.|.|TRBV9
TGTGCCAGCAGCGTGGACACGAACACCGGGGAGCTGTTTTTT
CASSVDTNTGELFF
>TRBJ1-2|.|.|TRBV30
TGTGCCTGGAGTACACCCCACCCCGACAGGCGCTACACCTTC
CAWSTPHPDRRYTF
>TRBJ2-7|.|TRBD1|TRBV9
TGTGCCAGCAGCGTGGACAGGGGGGCCTACGAGCAGTACTTC
CASSVDRGAYEQYF
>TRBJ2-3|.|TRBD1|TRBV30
TGTGCCTGGAGTGAGGGGACAGGGGTCGCAGATACGCAGTATTTT
CAWSEGTGVADTQYF
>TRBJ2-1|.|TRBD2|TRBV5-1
TGCGCCAGCAGCTTCGTGCTAGCGGGGGCCTACAATGAGCAGTTCTTC
CASSFVLAGAYNEQFF
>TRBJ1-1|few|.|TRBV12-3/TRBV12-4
TGTGCCAGCAGTTTGGGGTGGAACACTGAAGCTTTCTTT
CASSLGWNTEAFF
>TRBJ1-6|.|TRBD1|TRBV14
TGTGCCAGCAGCCAGGCGACAGGGAGTAATTCACCCCTCCACTTT
CASSQATGSNSPLHF
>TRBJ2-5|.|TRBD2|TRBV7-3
TGTGCCAGCAGCTCCACTAGCGGGGCGACCCAGTACTTC
CASSSTSGATQYF
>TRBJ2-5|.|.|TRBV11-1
TGTGCCAGCAGCTTAGTCGACAGGGAGACCCAGTACTTC
CASSLVDRETQYF
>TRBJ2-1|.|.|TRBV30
TGTGCCTGGAGTGTAGGTGGATGGCAGTTCTTC
CAWSVGGWQFF
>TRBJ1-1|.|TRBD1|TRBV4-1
TGCGCCAGCAGTCCCGGACAGGGGGGGCAGAGGCACACTGAAGCTTTCTTT
CASSPGQGGQRHTEAFF
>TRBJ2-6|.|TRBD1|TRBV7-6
TGTGCCAGCAGCTTATGGCGGGCAGGGGGCTCTGGGGCCAACGTCCTGACTTTC
CASSLWRAGGSGANVLTF
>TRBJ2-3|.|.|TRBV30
TGTGCCCACCTGCGGGTGAGCACAGATACGCAGTATTTT
CAHLRVSTDTQYF
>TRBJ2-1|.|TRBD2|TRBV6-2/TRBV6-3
TGTGCCAGCAGGGGCGGACTAGCGGGGAGGAATGAGCAGTTCTTC
CASRGGLAGRNEQFF
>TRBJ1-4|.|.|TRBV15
TGTGCCACCAGCAGGGACACAGGTGAAAAACTGTTTTTT
CATSRDTGEKLFF
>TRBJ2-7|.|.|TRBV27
TGTGCCAGCAGTTTACAGGGTTTGCCCTACGAGCAGTACTTC
CASSLQGLPYEQYF
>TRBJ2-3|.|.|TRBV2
TGTGCCAGCAGGGGAGGCCTCAGGGATACGCAGTATTTT
CASRGGLRDTQYF
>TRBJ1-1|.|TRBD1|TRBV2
TGTGCCAGCAGCCGAGGACAGGGTGAGACTGAAGCTTTCTTT
CASSRGQGETEAFF
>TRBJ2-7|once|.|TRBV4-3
TGCGCCAGCAGCCAAGGGTATCAGAGCTCCTACGAGCAGTACTTC
CASSQGYQSSYEQYF
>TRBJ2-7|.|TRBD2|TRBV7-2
TGTGCCAGCAGCAGACTAGCGTCAAATCTCGAGCAGTACTTC
CASSRLASNLEQYF
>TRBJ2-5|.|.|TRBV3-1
TGTGCCAGCAGCCAAGTCCCCGAGGAGCGTCTGGGAGAGACCCAGTACTTC
CASSQVPEERLGETQYF